These 32 T cell receptor beta chains share one sample of origin, sequenced in a study of regulatory T cells in long-lasting Graves disease. Time point: persistent/refractory GD, antithyroid drugs over 5 years with positive TRAb. RNA extracted from PBMCs served as the sequencing template. With iRepertoire HTBI primers and Arm-PCR of CDR3 regions, TCR beta libraries were built. Each CDR3 protein gets one entry after TCRdb re-called the multiplex PCR reads with MiXCR. The sample lists hundreds of thousands of distinct CDR3 sequences, approximately 22% occurring once. The input for sequencing was peripheral blood mononuclear cells (PBMCs), taken when the disease was refractory, from a patient treated with antithyroid drugs. These receptors originate from a female donor with Graves disease.

This clonotype was counted many times. The chain is built from TRBV29-1 and TRBJ2-7; TRBD1 aligns across 11 bases. Germline CDR1 SQVTM, CDR2 ANQGSEA. J lost 2 bases, V lost 1 base, and 1 base had no gene match. This CDR3 has 14 amino acids. The CDR3 sequence: CSVEGTGGTYEQYF. The DNA of the CDR3 is TGCAGCGTTGAAGGGACAGGGGGCACCTACGAGCAGTACTTC.

This clonotype was found many times. This sequence joins TRBV10-3 and TRBJ2-5, with 8 nucleotides matching TRBD2. V gave up 7 bases and J gave up 5 bases; unmatched junction bases: 6. Per germline, CDR1 ENHRY and CDR2 SYGVKD. The CDR3 sequence is 13 residues long. CDR3 region: CAIKSGSYETQYF. DNA of the CDR3: TGTGCCATCAAAAGCGGGAGTTATGAGACCCAGTACTTC.

The table lists this clonotype with a few counts. The chain combines TRBV12-3 or TRBV12-4 with TRBJ1-1; D not resolved. This CDR3 contains 11 residues. Trimming took off 7 bases at V and 11 bases at J, with 14 bases between the two ends. The CDR3 sequence is CASMGPRGAFF. In DNA, the CDR3 is TGTGCCAGCATGGGTCCGCGCGGGGCTTTCTTT.

In this sample, this clonotype turned up many times. The V call is TRBV7-3, the J call TRBJ2-5, with D tentatively TRBD2 (6 bases). Trimming took 5 bases from V and 3 from J, leaving 22 bases between them. The CDR3 spans 17 residues. Germline CDR1 reads SGHTA; CDR2 reads FQGTGA. The CDR3 DNA sequence: TGTGCCAGCAGCGCGGGGCCCGGGCGGGATCGTGAAGAGACCCAGTACTTC. It encodes CASSAGPGRDREETQYF.

This sequence joins TRBV6-1 and TRBJ1-2; D uncertain. CDR3 length: 13 residues. Germline values: CDR1 MNHNS, CDR2 SASEGT. Trimming took off 6 bases at V and 3 bases at J, with 11 bases between the two ends. CDR3 amino acids: CASSPRTDYGYTF. DNA of the CDR3: TGTGCCAGCAGCCCGCGGACGGACTATGGCTACACCTTC.

This clonotype has just a few counts. The V and J genes are TRBV5-1 and TRBJ2-1; TRBD2 aligns across 11 bases. With V trimmed by 4 bases and J by 4 bases, 7 bases remained unmatched. Germline V gene data show CDR1 as SGHRS and CDR2 as YFSETQ. There are 16 residues in the CDR3. The CDR3, as DNA: TGCGCCAGCAGCCCTTTGACTAGCGGGACATACAATGAGCAGTTCTTC. This sequence encodes CASSPLTSGTYNEQFF. Drawing the rest from reference TRBV5-1 and TRBJ2-1, the complete variable domain is KAGVTQTPRYLIKTRGQQVTLSCSPISGHRSVSWYQQTPGQGLQFLFEYFSETQRNKGNFPGRFSGRQFSNSRSEMNVSTLELGDSALYLCASSPLTSGTYNEQFFGPGTRLTVL.

As concerns this clonotype: At one of its ends the junction is not consistent with the germline gene, which may arise from a read error. The chain carries TRBV6-2 or TRBV6-3 and TRBJ1-1, with D unresolved. The CDR3 loop spans 17 amino acids. Germline CDR1 MNHEY, CDR2 SVGEGT. DNA of the CDR3: TGTGCCAGCAGTTGGACGGGATTGGGGATATCGAACGCTGAAGCTTTCTTT. This encodes CASSWTGLGISNAEAFF.

There are a few counts of this clonotype. This chain joins TRBV7-9 and TRBJ2-5; D gene ambiguous. The length of the CDR3 is 13 residues. The V and J ends lost 3 bases and 1 base respectively, with 6 bases between them. The germline V gene encodes CDR1 SEHNR and CDR2 FQNEAQ (reference sequence). CDR3 coding DNA: TGTGCCAGCAGCTTTGAGGCCCAAGAGACCCAGTACTTC. It codes for CASSFEAQETQYF.

V gene TRBV5-6 combines with J gene TRBJ2-7; 8 nucleotides match TRBD2. The CDR3 consists of 11 residues. Per the germline V gene, CDR1 is SGHDT and CDR2 is YYEEEE. With 6 bases clipped from V and 9 bases from J, the junction kept 5 bases outside the gene matches. The CDR3 region is CASKSRGGQYF. CDR3 DNA sequence: TGTGCCAGCAAATCCCGGGGGGGGCAGTACTTC.

This chain joins TRBV30 and TRBJ2-7; tentatively, D is TRBD1 (5 bases). V dropped 8 bases and J dropped 2 bases, with 16 bases sitting between them. Germline CDR1 and CDR2: GTSNPN and SVGIG (reference sequence). The CDR3 has 13 amino acids. The CDR3 here is CAIKQELPYEQYF. The CDR3 DNA reads as TGTGCCATTAAACAGGAACTTCCCTACGAGCAGTACTTC.

The chain joins TRBV10-3 to TRBJ1-5, with D possibly being TRBD1 (5 bases). Trimming removed 6 bases from V and 5 bases from J, with 11 bases in between. Germline CDR1 and CDR2: ENHRY and SYGVKD. The CDR3 contains 13 residues. CDR3 residues: CAIRIDRDQPQHF. CDR3 nucleotides: TGTGCCATCAGAATCGACAGAGATCAGCCCCAGCATTTT.

The V gene is TRBV27, the J gene TRBJ2-1, with unresolved D. V lost 5 bases to trimming and J lost 4 bases, with 15 bases between them. The CDR3 runs 15 residues. Germline CDR1 is MNHEY and CDR2 is SMNVEV (reference sequence). The CDR3 DNA reads as TGTGCCAGCAGTCTTGGTCAGCCGCCTTACAATGAGCAGTTCTTC. It yields the protein CASSLGQPPYNEQFF.

This clonotype came up a few times. The CDR3, as DNA: TGTGCCAGCAGCCAAGATCAGGGCGGGGCATCCGAGCAGTACTTC. Translated: CASSQDQGGASEQYF. The gene calls are TRBV4-2 and TRBJ2-7; D is possibly TRBD2 (6 bases). The CDR3 loop spans 15 amino acids. Looked up from germline, CDR1 is LGHNA and CDR2 is YNFKEQ. Trimming shortened V by 0 bases and J by 6 bases, and 15 bases separated the two germline ends.

This clonotype was found a few times. This chain joins TRBV19 and TRBJ1-4, with 7 bases aligning to TRBD1. The CDR3 is made up of 14 amino acids. V gave up 9 bases and J gave up 8 bases; unmatched junction bases: 12. In germline, CDR1 is LNHDA, CDR2 SQIVND (reference sequence). The CDR3 reads CASRTTGVGEKLFF. CDR3 coding DNA: TGTGCCAGCCGAACAACAGGGGTGGGAGAAAAACTGTTTTTT.

The table lists this clonotype with a few counts. The V gene is TRBV28, the J gene TRBJ2-1; D gene ambiguous. Between the trimmed V and J ends, which lost 8 bases and 0 bases, there was a span of 11 bases. This CDR3 region has 14 residues. Germline lookup yields CDR1 MDHEN and CDR2 SYDVKM. The CDR3 sequence: CASFGVSSYNEQFF. The CDR3 nucleotides are TGTGCCAGCTTTGGGGTAAGCTCCTACAATGAGCAGTTCTTC.

This clonotype was seen many times. The V gene is TRBV28, the J gene TRBJ1-1; 10 bases match TRBD1. Germline V gene lookup returns CDR1 MDHEN and CDR2 SYDVKM. The CDR3 is 16 amino acids. Trimming took 4 bases from V and 3 from J; bases not matched to a gene: 8. The DNA of the CDR3 is TGTGCCAGCAGTTACAGGGACAGGGGATGGTACACTGAAGCTTTCTTT. This sequence encodes CASSYRDRGWYTEAFF.

CDR3 bases: TGTGCCAGCGGTCTCGCCTCCTCGGGGGTTAGGTACGAGCAGTACTTC. Its translation is CASGLASSGVRYEQYF. The rearrangement joins TRBV28 to TRBJ2-7; D is possibly TRBD2 (6 bases). With 8 bases removed from V and 4 bases from J, the gap between germline ends came to 24 bases. CDR1 is MDHEN and CDR2 is SYDVKM in the germline V gene. The CDR3 consists of 16 residues.

This clonotype was observed a handful of times. The CDR3 loop reads CASSPTRDTQYF. CDR3 coding DNA: TGTGCCAGCAGCCCAACAAGGGATACGCAGTATTTT. The rearrangement uses TRBV11-1 and TRBJ2-3; the D is unclear. From germline, CDR1 is SGHAT and CDR2 FQDESV (reference sequence). The V end was cut by 5 bases, the J end by 6 bases, with 9 bases between. The CDR3 spans 12 residues.

The chain recombines TRBV25-1 with TRBJ2-1, with 9 positions matching TRBD2. V shed 1 base, J shed 4 bases, and the junction held 5 bases outside the gene matches. Germline lookup yields CDR1 MGHDK and CDR2 SYGVNS. The CDR3 loop spans 16 amino acids. CDR3 amino acids: CASSEWGSGSYNEQFF. The CDR3 bases are TGTGCCAGCAGTGAATGGGGTAGCGGGAGTTACAATGAGCAGTTCTTC.

This clonotype was seen at least ten times. This chain uses TRBV28 with TRBJ2-2; 8 bases line up with TRBD2. Trimming at V came to 3 bases and at J to 7 bases, leaving 10 bases not matched to a gene. This CDR3 contains 16 residues. Germline loops: CDR1 MDHEN, CDR2 SYDVKM. The CDR3 DNA is TGTGCCAGCAGTTTGGTAGCGGGAAGGATTGGCGGGGAGCTGTTTTTT. Its protein product is CASSLVAGRIGGELFF.

This clonotype has more than one count but fewer than ten. The chain joins TRBV2 to TRBJ2-6; 7 bases map to TRBD1. The CDR3 has 16 amino acids. CDR1 is SNHLY and CDR2 is FYNNEI in the germline V gene. V shed 8 bases, J shed 0 bases, and the junction held 7 bases outside the gene matches. The CDR3, as DNA: TGTGCCAGCTGCCGGGACAGCGGCTCTGGGGCCAACGTCCTGACTTTC. It encodes CASCRDSGSGANVLTF.

The J gene is TRBJ2-5, the V gene TRBV4-1; TRBD1 matches 8 bases. The germline V gene has CDR1 MGHRA and CDR2 YSYEKL. J lost 2 bases, V lost 0 bases, and 8 bases had no gene match. The CDR3 extends over 17 amino acids. The CDR3 DNA reads TGCGCCAGCAGCCAAGATAAGCAAACAGGGGGGCAAGAGACCCAGTACTTC. Amino acid sequence: CASSQDKQTGGQETQYF.

This clonotype was seen repeatedly, ten times or more. The chain links TRBV10-3 to TRBJ2-7; D unresolved. Germline V CDR1 and CDR2: ENHRY, SYGVKD. V was trimmed by 0 bases and J by 5 bases, leaving 8 bases between them. This CDR3 is 13 amino acids long. CDR3 nucleotide sequence: TGTGCCATCAGTGAGTCGACCGGCCACGAGCAGTACTTC. Its protein product is CAISESTGHEQYF.

V usage is TRBV4-1 and J usage is TRBJ1-2, with 8 positions matching TRBD1. With V trimmed by 2 bases and J by 10 bases, 6 bases remained unmatched. Germline V gene sequence: CDR1 MGHRA, CDR2 YSYEKL. CDR3 length equals 13 residues. The CDR3 loop reads CASSQPGGAFYTF. Here the CDR3 DNA reads TGCGCCAGCAGCCAACCAGGGGGCGCATTCTACACCTTC.

Worth noting for this clonotype: The junction differs from germline at one of its ends, possibly a read error. V usage is TRBV12-3 or TRBV12-4 and J usage is TRBJ1-1, with TRBD1 matching over 7 bases. The CDR3 extends over 16 amino acids. The CDR3 loop is CASSSDWGQMDTEVFF. The CDR3, as DNA: TGTGCCAGCAGTTCCGATTGGGGACAGATGGACACTGAAGTTTTCTTT.

This clonotype was observed at least ten times. The chain links TRBV28 to TRBJ2-7; no clear D. This CDR3 spans 12 amino acids. Germline V gene sequence: CDR1 MDHEN, CDR2 SYDVKM. Trimming left V 3 bases short and J 4 bases short, with 7 bases between. The CDR3 bases are TGTGCCAGCAGTTTTGGAAGGTACGAGCAGTACTTC. Encoded protein: CASSFGRYEQYF.

This clonotype was seen more than once but under ten times. The chain recombines TRBV4-2 with TRBJ1-2; the match to TRBD1 covers 7 bases. This CDR3 contains 15 residues. V lost 0 bases to trimming and J lost 6 bases; unmatched junction nucleotides: 7. CDR1 is LGHNA and CDR2 is YNFKEQ in the germline V gene. The CDR3 coding sequence is TGTGCCAGCAGCCAAGACTGGGACAGAAAGGATGGCTACACCTTC. This encodes CASSQDWDRKDGYTF.

In its sample, this clonotype was seen many times. The chain is built from TRBV3-1 and TRBJ1-2, with TRBD1 as a possible D gene (5 bases). The germline V gene has CDR1 LGHDT and CDR2 YNNKEL (reference sequence). This CDR3 spans 15 amino acids. Trimming took off 1 base at V and 0 bases at J, with 9 bases between the two ends. The CDR3 sequence: CASSQAGTANYGYTF. In nucleotides, the CDR3 is TGTGCCAGCAGCCAAGCCGGGACTGCTAACTATGGCTACACCTTC.

The table lists this clonotype with many counts. The rearrangement uses TRBV2 and TRBJ2-7, with a weak D call TRBD1 (5 bases). The V gene's germline CDR1 is SNHLY and CDR2 FYNNEI. CDR3 length equals 13 residues. Trimming stripped 7 bases from V and 6 bases from J, with 16 bases between. The CDR3 region has the DNA TGTGCCAGCAAACCGGACATCGGCGCCGAGCAGTACTTC. Translating it yields CASKPDIGAEQYF.

This clonotype was recorded a few times. The V gene is TRBV28, the J gene TRBJ2-1, with D maybe TRBD2 (5 bases). The V and J ends lost 3 bases and 7 bases respectively, with 10 bases between them. The V gene's germline CDR1 is MDHEN and CDR2 SYDVKM. CDR3 length equals 13 residues. CDR3 DNA: TGTGCCAGCAGTTTCTTGGGGAGTAATGAGCAGTTCTTC. Encoded protein: CASSFLGSNEQFF.

This clonotype was counted a few times. V usage is TRBV20-1 and J usage is TRBJ2-1; 15 bases align to TRBD2. Per germline, CDR1 DFQATT and CDR2 SNEGSKA (reference sequence). Trimming cost V 5 bases and J 8 bases; bases outside gene matches: 4. The CDR3 length is 14 residues. The CDR3: CSAPGLAGGHEQFF. The CDR3 bases are TGCAGTGCTCCGGGACTAGCGGGAGGTCATGAGCAGTTCTTC.

This clonotype was seen only a few times. The J gene is TRBJ2-2, the V gene TRBV24-1; 15 bases match TRBD2. From germline, CDR1 is KGHDR and CDR2 SFDVKD. Trimming removed 6 bases from V and 4 bases from J; junction bases left unmatched: 8. The CDR3 length is 18 residues. Written as DNA, the CDR3 is TGTGCCACCAGTCGGACTAGCGGGAGGGCCGTAGGCACCGGGGAGCTGTTTTTT. This encodes CATSRTSGRAVGTGELFF.